Listed below are T cell receptor beta chains from one sample, sequenced in a study of vaccination and CD4 T cells after COVID-19. These TCRs' antigens remain unknown. One entry per CDR3 protein, called by TCRdb with MiXCR from the PCR reads. The sample shows tens of thousands of distinct CDR3 sequences, 42% of them seen only once. Sequencing used CD4+ T cells from blood, cultured in vitro, obtained about 7 months after SARS-CoV-2 vaccination. The receptors come from a human donor who had recovered from COVID-19. Both conserved end residues are trimmed from each CDR3. Fields, in order: V gene, D gene, clone size, CDR3 protein. D genes are given only for firm matches. Size is omitted from some rows. Given values are once, few, many or a class for expanded clones.

V gene: TRBV20-1; D gene: NA; clone size: NA; CDR3 protein: SASSLGGVDTQY
V gene: TRBV20-1; D gene: NA; clone size: few; CDR3 protein: SAREQANTEAF
V gene: TRBV6-1; D gene: NA; clone size: medium-sized; CDR3 protein: ASHELGGTYEQY
V gene: TRBV7-8; D gene: TRBD2; clone size: NA; CDR3 protein: ASSLARLAGQETQY
V gene: TRBV7-8; D gene: TRBD2; clone size: NA; CDR3 protein: ASSFSGMGETQY
V gene: TRBV25-1; D gene: NA; clone size: NA; CDR3 protein: ASSESLYQETQY
V gene: TRBV7-6; D gene: NA; clone size: NA; CDR3 protein: ASSQYQDTQY
V gene: TRBV24-1; D gene: NA; clone size: few; CDR3 protein: ATSRPETVGLTDTQY
V gene: TRBV19; D gene: NA; clone size: NA; CDR3 protein: ASSIYEGAEAF
V gene: TRBV7-8; D gene: NA; clone size: few; CDR3 protein: ASSLSLVRTGSREQY
V gene: TRBV10-1; D gene: TRBD1; clone size: NA; CDR3 protein: ATLTGVYEQY
V gene: TRBV7-9; D gene: NA; clone size: few; CDR3 protein: ASSLGQSPNYGYT
V gene: TRBV18; D gene: NA; clone size: NA; CDR3 protein: ASSPNGAAQETQY
V gene: TRBV11-1; D gene: TRBD1; clone size: NA; CDR3 protein: ASSSDRGYEQY
V gene: TRBV19; D gene: NA; clone size: NA; CDR3 protein: ASSIVRMGPRSQH
V gene: TRBV7-6; D gene: NA; clone size: NA; CDR3 protein: ASSATGITEAF
V gene: TRBV6-5; D gene: NA; clone size: NA; CDR3 protein: ASSYDANQPQH
V gene: TRBV6-2/TRBV6-3; D gene: NA; clone size: NA; CDR3 protein: ASSNVGGPNQPQH
V gene: TRBV20-1; D gene: NA; clone size: NA; CDR3 protein: SASAPSTGRTEAF
V gene: TRBV7-9; D gene: TRBD1; clone size: NA; CDR3 protein: ASSSDRAFLGYEQY
V gene: TRBV19; D gene: NA; clone size: NA; CDR3 protein: ASSSWTDTYEQY
V gene: TRBV29-1; D gene: NA; clone size: few; CDR3 protein: TVRASYNSPLH
V gene: TRBV20-1; D gene: NA; clone size: NA; CDR3 protein: SAVGRSGETQY
V gene: TRBV6-5; D gene: NA; clone size: NA; CDR3 protein: ASSYVRAGYYQPQH
V gene: TRBV4-3; D gene: NA; clone size: NA; CDR3 protein: ASSQGSHGELF
V gene: TRBV6-2/TRBV6-3; D gene: NA; clone size: NA; CDR3 protein: ASSYGTDSYEQY
V gene: TRBV24-1; D gene: NA; clone size: NA; CDR3 protein: ATSDSGDTEAF
V gene: TRBV7-9; D gene: TRBD1; clone size: NA; CDR3 protein: ASSSTRNPGQGSLEQY